This TCR beta chain originates from a study of Ad26.COV2.S vaccination and SARS-CoV-2 variants. Study information: It was the COV1001 Ad26.COV2.S trial arm that included the donor. Dosing was one shot or two shots 56 days apart.

Documented treatment: roughly 19 received Ad26.COV2.S at low or high dose, single or two shots; a few received placebo; per-sample allocation not given. Sampling was performed 63 days after the first vaccine or placebo injection. Immunization relied on an Ad26 vector, which expressed Wuhan-strain SARS-CoV-2 spike. Libraries were prepared by immunoSEQ multiplex PCR; TCRdb keeps only in-frame clonotypes and omits some of them. The sample has some 350,000 clones, around 83% seen once. The CDR3 loop spans 12 amino acids. Germline V gene data show CDR1 as SGHTA and CDR2 as FQGNSA. V was shortened by 2 bases and J by 5 bases, with 6 bases between the two germline ends. The study's findings and limits: People given the vaccine had a wider spike-specific TCR breadth than placebo recipients did.

As regards this clone: What it binds is not known.

The chain joins TRBV7-2 to TRBJ2-5; D is unresolved. Here the sequenced sample was peripheral blood, taken in a trial of Ad26.COV2.S vaccine versus placebo. This TCR came from a person between 18 and 59 years old who received the Ad26.COV2.S COVID-19 vaccine or a placebo. The CDR3: CASSLLPETQYF. CDR3 nucleotides: TGTGCCAGCAGCTTACTTCCTGAGACCCAGTACTTC.